Listed here is a single T cell receptor (beta chain). There is no known antigen for this receptor. Base quality data are lacking; no much larger clone is found one base away. These data belong to a study of blood T cell repertoires in COVID-19 (dated by TCRdb to 2018 to 2021). In the study overall: Samples from collaborators originated in the United States, Italy and Spain and spanned both the acute and convalescent phases of COVID-19. The repertoires were made available in a free public database intended to serve as a resource for research on the immune response to SARS-CoV-2. The dataset comprised deeply sampled blood TCRbeta repertoires from subjects exposed to, actively infected with, or recovered from COVID-19. The samples were drawn from two sources: the first 160 participants of the ongoing ImmuneRACE study, and 950 to 1,500 subjects contributed by 6 global collaborators. The material from the prospective study consisted of cDNA or gDNA derived from T cells, B-cell-depleted T cells, or PBMCs. Where available, HLA class I and class II types were obtained from metadata supplied by the sample provider rather than from assay-based typing. Sample metadata almost always included a de-identified subject ID, COVID-19 status, age in years and sex.

Deletion took 1 base off V and 8 bases off J, with a span of 8 bases between the germline ends. Counted from cysteine to phenylalanine, this CDR3 has 12 amino acids. Of the read, only the CDR3 DNA is kept; its 36 bases are in frame from base 1. CDR1 and CDR2 are drawn from the germline V gene (reference sequence): SEHNR, FQNEAQ. What the research found in general, with its limitations: Clinical and demographic metadata were provided uncurated, with the amount varying by source and participant.

TCRbeta CDR3 regions were amplified from genomic DNA by means of the immunoSEQ Assay, a bias-controlled multiplex PCR. In the source study's methods: Within the assay, amplification of reference gene primers was used to estimate how many nucleated cells each sample contained. Sequence reads were collapsed and filtered to measure the absolute abundance of every unique TCRbeta CDR3 rearrangement. Productive Simpson clonality was computed per sample as the square root of Simpson's diversity index over productive rearrangements. TCRdb stores this immuneACCESS table with in-frame sequences only. Part of the clones is absent; in the studies checked, under half of the shortfall reflects unresolved V genes, and no reason is known for the rest. That table gives V, J and clone size, and the DNA gave D and trimming. Within this sample are around 170,000 clones, with about four fifths of them counted one time only. About 15% of the sample goes to the ten largest clones.

Whole blood was collected in K2EDTA tubes by collaborating institutions according to the institutions' own protocols. For TCRbeta analysis, collaborator samples were shipped as frozen whole blood, as isolated PBMCs, or as DNA extracted from either sample type. The chain was built from TRBV7-9 and TRBJ1-2, with TRBD1 perhaps the D gene, on 5 matching bases. The sequence derives from a woman older than 75 with acute or convalescent COVID-19. The sample was peripheral blood. The CDR3 reads as follows: CASSLGGLGYTF. DNA sequence: TGTGCCAGCAGCTTAGGGGGCTTAGGCTACACCTTC.